The next 14 T cell receptor beta chains were all read from a single sample in a study of blood T cell repertoires in COVID-19. Produced via immunoSEQ multiplex PCR; TCRdb's table is partial and in-frame only. This table has about 350,000 clones, more than 70% appearing once. The sample comprised PBMCs or T cells enriched from blood (not recorded which). Every receptor here comes from a woman aged 25 to 39 who had been exposed to COVID-19.

The chain recombines TRBV24-1 with TRBJ2-7; D remains unclear. From germline, CDR1 is KGHDR and CDR2 SFDVKD. This CDR3 is 11 amino acids long. V lost 1 base and J 7 bases, leaving 4 bases between the germline ends. CDR3 DNA sequence: TGTGCCACCAGTGATTTTCGTGAGCAGTACTTC. As protein: CATSDFREQYF.

This clone was observed a single time. This chain joins TRBV28 and TRBJ1-5, with D possibly matching TRBD1 (6 bases). From germline, CDR1 is MDHEN and CDR2 SYDVKM. The CDR3 loop spans 11 amino acids. Trimming pared 5 bases from V and 7 bases from J, leaving 6 bases between. The CDR3 reads CASSGQQPQHF. The CDR3 bases are TGTGCCAGCAGTGGACAGCAGCCCCAGCATTTT.

The rearrangement uses TRBV4-2 and TRBJ2-3, with D tentatively TRBD2 (5 bases). CDR3 length: 13 amino acids. The germline V gene has CDR1 LGHNA and CDR2 YNFKEQ. The ends were cut back, 0 bases at V and 9 bases at J, with 10 bases in the middle. The DNA for the CDR3 is TGTGCCAGCAGCCAAGAGGAGGCATTGACGCAGTATTTT. This gives the protein CASSQEEALTQYF.

J is TRBJ2-1 and V is TRBV2, with 13 bases matching TRBD2. Losses at the gene ends were 6 bases for V and 9 bases for J; bases not matched to a gene: 2. CDR1 and CDR2 from the germline V gene are SNHLY and FYNNEI. CDR3 size: 13 residues. CDR3 DNA: TGTGCCAGCAGGACTAGCGGGAGGATTGAGCAGTTCTTC. As protein: CASRTSGRIEQFF. The variable domain in full, completed from reference TRBV2 and TRBJ2-1, reads EPEVTQTPSHQVTQMGQEVILRCVPISNHLYFYWYRQILGQKVEFLVSFYNNEISEKSEIFDDQFSVERPDGSNFTLKIRSTKLEDSAMYFCASRTSGRIEQFFGPGTRLTVL.

The CDR3 spells CASSRRQGGYQPQHF. The CDR3 DNA is TGTGCCAGCAGCCGTAGACAGGGGGGATACCAGCCCCAGCATTTT. The chain recombines TRBV28 with TRBJ1-5; 9 bases align to TRBD1. V was clipped by 6 bases and J by 7 bases; unmatched bases: 10. CDR1 and CDR2 from the germline V gene are MDHEN and SYDVKM. The CDR3 runs 15 residues.

A few counts support this clone. The V call is TRBV5-1, the J call TRBJ1-1; TRBD1 agrees at 7 bases. The CDR3 runs 15 residues. Losses at the gene ends were 10 bases for V and 3 bases for J; bases not matched to a gene: 15. CDR1 and CDR2 (germline): SGHRS, YFSETQ. The CDR3 DNA sequence: TGCGCCTCAAGGTCACTGACAGGGAGGCACACTGAAGCTTTCTTT. Translated: CASRSLTGRHTEAFF. The full variable domain, completed using reference TRBV5-1 and TRBJ1-1, is KAGVTQTPRYLIKTRGQQVTLSCSPISGHRSVSWYQQTPGQGLQFLFEYFSETQRNKGNFPGRFSGRQFSNSRSEMNVSTLELGDSALYLCASRSLTGRHTEAFFGQGTRLTVV.

This chain links TRBV19 with TRBJ1-1, with no clear D. Germline lookup yields CDR1 LNHDA and CDR2 SQIVND (reference sequence). The germline V and J ends were trimmed by 5 bases and 6 bases, with 16 bases remaining between them. This CDR3 region has 14 residues. The CDR3 spells CASSPDSVWSEAFF. The CDR3, as DNA: TGTGCCAGTAGTCCAGACTCGGTATGGTCTGAAGCTTTCTTT.

The rearrangement links TRBV11-2 to TRBJ2-1; 11 bases map to TRBD2. This CDR3 is 16 amino acids long. V shed 5 bases, J shed 6 bases, and the junction held 9 bases outside the gene matches. Germline CDR1 SGHAT, CDR2 FQNNGV. CDR3 protein: CASSPPGLAAVNEQFF. As DNA, the CDR3 is TGTGCCAGCAGCCCGCCGGGACTAGCGGCGGTCAATGAGCAGTTCTTC. Looking up the rest from reference TRBV11-2 and TRBJ2-1 gives the full variable domain: EAGVAQSPRYKIIEKRQSVAFWCNPISGHATLYWYQQILGQGPKLLIQFQNNGVVDDSQLPKDRFSAERLKGVDSTLKIQPAKLEDSAVYLCASSPPGLAAVNEQFFGPGTRLTVL.

This clone has just one count. The J gene is TRBJ1-1, the V gene TRBV18; 11 nucleotides agree with TRBD1. V was clipped by 1 base and J by 5 bases; unmatched bases: 3. Germline V gene data show CDR1 as KGHSH and CDR2 as LQKENI. The CDR3 has 15 residues. The CDR3 loop is CASSPLGTGGTEAFF. CDR3 bases: TGTGCCAGCTCACCACTCGGGACAGGGGGGACTGAAGCTTTCTTT.

This clone was detected only once. The CDR3 region has the DNA TGTGCCAGCACAGGGTCAACATCGGAGCCCCAGCATTTT. It encodes CASTGSTSEPQHF. The rearrangement uses TRBV6-5 and TRBJ1-5, with D tentatively TRBD1 (5 bases). The germline gives CDR1 MNHEY, CDR2 SVGAGI. This CDR3 spans 13 amino acids. V was shortened by 7 bases and J by 8 bases, with 15 bases between the two germline ends.

The chain uses TRBV5-1 and TRBJ2-5, with 9 bases that match TRBD2. The CDR3 consists of 18 residues. The V gene's germline CDR1 is SGHRS and CDR2 YFSETQ. V was clipped by 0 bases and J by 1 base; unmatched bases: 10. CDR3 region: CASSLARTTSGSQETQYF. The CDR3 nucleotides read TGCGCCAGCAGCTTGGCCAGAACGACTAGCGGAAGCCAAGAGACCCAGTACTTC.

CDR3: CASSLALSGRSSYNEQFF. CDR3 coding DNA: TGTGCCAGCAGCTTAGCGCTCTCAGGGCGAAGCTCCTACAATGAGCAGTTCTTC. The chain uses TRBV11-1 and TRBJ2-1; perhaps TRBD1 as D (5 bases). The ends were cut back, 0 bases at V and 0 bases at J, with 15 bases in the middle. The CDR3 is made up of 18 amino acids. Germline V gives CDR1 SGHAT, CDR2 FQDESV (reference sequence).

The chain carries TRBV19 and TRBJ1-1; the match to TRBD1 covers 7 bases. Trimming cost V 6 bases and J 4 bases; bases outside gene matches: 2. CDR1 LNHDA and CDR2 SQIVND come from the germline V gene (reference sequence). The CDR3 contains 12 residues. Here the CDR3 DNA reads TGTGCCAGTAGGGCAGGGGGCACTGAAGCTTTCTTT. Residues: CASRAGGTEAFF. The entire variable domain, with the rest obtained from reference TRBV19 and TRBJ1-1, is as follows: DGGITQSPKYLFRKEGQNVTLSCEQNLNHDAMYWYRQDPGQGLRLIYYSQIVNDFQKGDIAEGYSVSREKKESFPLTVTSAQKNPTAFYLCASRAGGTEAFFGQGTRLTVV.

Notes on this clone: Different DNA sequences within this sample yield the same CDR3. The V and J genes are TRBV27 and TRBJ1-1; maybe TRBD1 (6 bases). The CDR3 runs 13 residues. Trimming stripped 2 bases from V and 5 bases from J, with 9 bases between. The germline V gene has CDR1 MNHEY and CDR2 SMNVEV (reference sequence). The CDR3 DNA is TGTGCCAGCAGTTTAAGTAGGGGGACTGAAGCTTTCTTT. This codes for CASSLSRGTEAFF.